Here is one T cell receptor (beta chain) with its context. Its antigen is not identified. Unrecorded immune exposures were likely, despite nominal health at sampling. The CDR3 runs to 15 residues. V was shortened by 1 base and J by 2 bases, with 11 bases between the two germline ends. The germline V gene encodes CDR1 LNHNV and CDR2 YYDKDF (reference sequence). This sample stems from a study of cytomegalovirus exposure and HLA in healthy donors. Study-wide results and limits: Later examination showed HLA-associated TCR beta chains had greater clonal expansion than equally common others. Later on, analysis showed that most CMV-associated TCR beta chains appeared to be HLA-restricted.

This PCR relied on a set of 60 Vbeta primers and 13 Jbeta primers. Assay: immunoSEQ multiplex PCR; the TCRdb copy retains only in-frame clones and omits some. The table shows about 130,000 clones, with around 80% occurring only once. Input material: PBMCs. The chain uses TRBV15 and TRBJ1-2; weak D call: TRBD1 (6 bases). The source of this sequence is a woman aged 35 to 49 in good health and CMV-seronegative. DNA of the CDR3: TGTGCCACCAGCAGAGCGTTGGACAGCAACTATGGCTACACCTTC. Its protein is CATSRALDSNYGYTF.